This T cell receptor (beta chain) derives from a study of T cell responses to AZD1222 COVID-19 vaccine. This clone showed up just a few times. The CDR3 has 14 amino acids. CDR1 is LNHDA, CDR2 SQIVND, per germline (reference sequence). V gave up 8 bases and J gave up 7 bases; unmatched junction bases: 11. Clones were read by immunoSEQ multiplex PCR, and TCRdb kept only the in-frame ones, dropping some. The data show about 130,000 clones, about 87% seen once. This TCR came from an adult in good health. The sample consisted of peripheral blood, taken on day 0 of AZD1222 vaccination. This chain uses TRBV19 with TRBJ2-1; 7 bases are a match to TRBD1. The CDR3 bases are TGTGCCAGTGGGGCCGCGACAGGGCTTAATGAGCAGTTCTTC. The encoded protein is CASGAATGLNEQFF.